This TCR beta chain was found in a study of siplizumab effects on memory and regulatory T cells. Overall study findings and caveats: Tracing alloreactive clones into unstimulated subsets worked for only a minor fraction of them.

Per individual sample, 80,000 to 100,000 TCR templates were assayed. Libraries were prepared by immunoSEQ multiplex PCR; TCRdb keeps only in-frame clonotypes and omits some of them. The sample contains about 100,000 clones, 91% of which appear only once. The CDR3 runs 13 residues. V was clipped by 4 bases and J by 4 bases, with 9 bases between them. The germline V gene encodes CDR1 SGDLS and CDR2 YYNGEE. Note on this clone: Its antigen is as yet unknown.

The chain has TRBV9 and TRBJ1-3; D is unresolved. This receptor was taken from a human donor in good health. Specimen: CD4+ T cells sorted from blood. The chain's CDR3 is CASSPLFGNTIYF. The CDR3 DNA follows: TGTGCCAGCAGCCCCCTCTTCGGAAACACCATATATTTT.